The rows below give T cell receptor beta chains drawn from one sample of a study of breast tumors, draining lymph nodes, adjacent tissues. TCRdb reprocessed the multiplex PCR reads with MiXCR, giving one entry per CDR3 protein. The sample holds 130,000 or so distinct CDR3 sequences; around 20% are singletons and the top ten take 2.2%. The specimen was axillary lymph node tissue. The source of these receptors is a female donor with breast cancer. Some clones in this sample may be carry-over from other donors' samples. CDR3s include the opening cysteine and the closing phenylalanine or tryptophan. Fields, in order: J gene, V gene, D gene, clone size, CDR3 protein, CDR3 DNA. D genes are given only for firm matches. Some rows mark clone size as missing; the rest say once, few, many or name a class of expanded clone.

TRBJ2-1 | TRBV18 | TRBD2 | few | CASSPSPGLAGVGEQFF | TGTGCCAGCTCACCTAGCCCCGGACTAGCGGGAGTCGGTGAGCAGTTCTTC
TRBJ2-3 | TRBV30 | NA | many | CAWNPSETDTQYF | TGTGCCTGGAACCCTAGCGAGACAGATACGCAGTATTTT
TRBJ2-3 | TRBV6-1 | TRBD2 | many | CASSEISGRISTDTQYF | TGTGCCAGCAGTGAGATCAGCGGGAGGATTAGCACAGATACGCAGTATTTT
TRBJ2-1 | TRBV19 | NA | many | CASQTGGAAQFF | TGTGCCAGTCAAACGGGTGGAGCGGCGCAGTTCTTC
TRBJ1-4 | TRBV28 | NA | few | CASSLLSGRNNEKLFF | TGTGCCAGCAGTTTATTATCGGGGAGAAATAATGAAAAACTGTTTTTT
TRBJ2-3 | TRBV9 | TRBD2 | many | CASSQSGSRSDTQYF | TGTGCCAGCAGCCAAAGCGGGAGTAGATCAGATACGCAGTATTTT
TRBJ2-7 | TRBV3-1 | TRBD1 | many | CASSQAPQGVDEQYF | TGTGCCAGCAGCCAAGCCCCTCAGGGGGTCGACGAGCAGTACTTC
TRBJ2-7 | TRBV9 | TRBD2 | many | CASSVGGEGPYEQYF | TGTGCCAGCAGCGTAGGAGGGGAGGGCCCCTACGAGCAGTACTTC
TRBJ2-1 | TRBV16 | NA | NA | CASSHSAGIYNEQFF | TGTGCCAGCAGCCATTCCGCGGGTATTTACAATGAGCAGTTCTTC
TRBJ2-1 | TRBV29-1 | TRBD2 | many | CSVGGSSGSDEQFF | TGCAGCGTTGGCGGCTCTAGCGGGAGCGATGAGCAGTTCTTC
TRBJ1-6 | TRBV5-5 | NA | many | CASSLEGLYSPLHF | TGTGCCAGCAGCTTGGAGGGCCTATATTCACCCCTCCACTTT
TRBJ2-1 | TRBV28 | NA | few | CASSLSPPGGGQFF | TGTGCCAGCAGTTTATCCCCCCCAGGTGGGGGGCAGTTCTTC
TRBJ2-7 | TRBV27 | TRBD2 | NA | CASSLSLAVATYEQYF | TGTGCCAGCAGTTTATCCCTAGCGGTCGCCACCTACGAGCAGTACTTC
TRBJ2-1 | TRBV9 | TRBD2 | many | CASSVVSGRASNEQFF | TGTGCCAGCAGCGTAGTGAGCGGGAGGGCCAGTAATGAGCAGTTCTTC
TRBJ2-1 | TRBV6-5 | TRBD2 | many | CASSSPGGILSNEQFF | TGTGCCAGCAGTTCCCCCGGGGGGATTCTCTCCAATGAGCAGTTCTTC
TRBJ1-4 | TRBV6-4 | NA | many | CASSDPEERGANEKLFF | TGTGCCAGCAGTGACCCAGAAGAGAGGGGTGCGAATGAAAAACTGTTTTTT
TRBJ2-3 | TRBV9 | NA | many | CASSVGADTQYF | TGTGCCAGCAGCGTAGGAGCGGATACGCAGTATTTT
TRBJ2-3 | TRBV28 | NA | NA | CASSPKRRGGTQYF | TGTGCCAGCAGTCCTAAGCGGAGGGGAGGTACGCAGTATTTT
TRBJ2-1 | TRBV19 | TRBD2 | many | CASSIGLAGHEQFF | TGTGCCAGTAGTATCGGACTAGCGGGACATGAGCAGTTCTTC
TRBJ1-5 | TRBV20-1 | NA | many | CSATEMGPQHF | TGCAGTGCCACCGAAATGGGGCCCCAGCATTTT
TRBJ2-3 | TRBV5-1 | TRBD1 | many | CASTMDRVDTQYF | TGCGCCAGCACGATGGACAGGGTAGATACGCAGTATTTT
TRBJ2-5 | TRBV5-4 | TRBD1 | NA | CASSLRQGETQYF | TGTGCCAGCAGCTTGCGACAGGGGGAGACCCAGTACTTC
TRBJ1-5 | TRBV5-8 | TRBD1 | many | CASSAGQVSQPQHF | TGTGCCAGCAGCGCGGGACAGGTTAGTCAGCCCCAGCATTTT
TRBJ2-5 | TRBV15 | NA | many | CATSRDRQAGETQYF | TGTGCCACCAGCAGAGATCGACAGGCCGGCGAGACCCAGTACTTC
TRBJ2-1 | TRBV7-3 | TRBD2 | many | CASSSAGTNYNEQFF | TGTGCCAGCAGCTCTGCCGGGACTAACTACAATGAGCAGTTCTTC
TRBJ1-6 | TRBV5-1 | NA | many | CASSLEAASPLHF | TGCGCCAGCAGCTTGGAAGCGGCTTCACCCCTCCACTTT
TRBJ2-7 | TRBV20-1 | NA | many | CSARDPAPPGYEQYF | TGCAGTGCTAGAGACCCCGCCCCCCCAGGGTACGAGCAGTACTTC
TRBJ2-7 | TRBV18 | NA | many | CASSPRDDEQYF | TGTGCCAGCTCACCGCGTGACGACGAGCAGTACTTC
TRBJ2-7 | TRBV12-5 | NA | many | CASGPGREQYF | TGTGCTAGTGGTCCAGGACGGGAGCAGTACTTC
TRBJ1-4 | TRBV7-9 | NA | many | CASSSPRGTLSNEKLFF | TGTGCCAGCAGCTCCCCGCGCGGGACTTTATCTAATGAAAAACTGTTTTTT
TRBJ2-3 | TRBV5-6 | TRBD2 | few | CASSLRLAGKDTRYF | TGTGCCAGCAGCTTAAGACTAGCGGGAAAGGATACGCGGTATTTT
TRBJ2-3 | TRBV3-1 | NA | few | CASSPSPASTDTQYF | TGTGCCAGCAGCCCGAGTCCCGCTAGCACAGATACGCAGTATTTT
TRBJ2-3 | TRBV29-1 | NA | many | CSVVPLLTEADTQYF | TGCAGCGTTGTCCCTTTGCTTACAGAGGCAGATACGCAGTATTTT
TRBJ2-1 | TRBV4-1 | NA | many | CASSQSGEGNEQFF | TGCGCCAGCAGCCAATCCGGTGAGGGCAATGAGCAGTTCTTC
TRBJ2-7 | TRBV28 | NA | many | CASSLNEYEQYF | TGTGCCAGCAGTTTAAACGAGTACGAGCAGTACTTC
TRBJ1-5 | TRBV30 | NA | many | CACGQGSRSDQPQHF | TGTGCCTGCGGCCAGGGCAGCCGTTCCGATCAGCCCCAGCATTTT
TRBJ2-1 | TRBV9 | TRBD2 | many | CASSPQLRTSGSYEQFF | TGTGCCAGCAGCCCTCAGCTCCGGACTAGCGGGAGCTATGAGCAGTTCTTC
TRBJ1-6 | TRBV14 | NA | many | CASSPSEGYNSPLHF | TGTGCCAGCAGCCCTTCTGAAGGCTATAATTCACCCCTCCACTTT
TRBJ2-1 | TRBV5-1 | NA | many | CASSPEGRYEQFF | TGCGCCAGCAGCCCGGAGGGCCGGTATGAGCAGTTCTTC
TRBJ2-7 | TRBV7-9 | TRBD2 | many | CASSLNSGNYEQYF | TGTGCCAGCAGCTTAAATAGCGGGAACTACGAGCAGTACTTC
TRBJ1-2 | TRBV2 | TRBD1 | many | CASSETTGAGNYGYTF | TGTGCCAGCAGTGAAACAACAGGGGCAGGGAACTATGGCTACACCTTC
TRBJ2-1 | TRBV28 | NA | few | CASSSGAVSYNEQFF | TGTGCCAGCAGTTCGGGGGCGGTCTCCTACAATGAGCAGTTCTTC
TRBJ1-5 | TRBV5-1 | NA | many | CASSLGTLNSNQPQHF | TGCGCCAGCAGCTTGGGTACACTAAATAGCAATCAGCCCCAGCATTTT
TRBJ2-1 | TRBV20-1 | TRBD2 | many | CSARSTSGGYNEQFF | TGCAGTGCTAGATCCACTAGCGGGGGTTACAATGAGCAGTTCTTC
TRBJ2-7 | TRBV27 | NA | many | CASSLGIGTFDEQYF | TGTGCCAGCAGTCTAGGGATCGGGACCTTTGACGAGCAGTACTTC
TRBJ2-5 | TRBV28 | TRBD2 | NA | CASGTSGTETQYF | TGTGCCAGCGGGACTAGCGGAACAGAGACCCAGTACTTC
TRBJ2-7 | TRBV19 | TRBD2 | many | CASRSTSGSYEQYF | TGTGCCAGTAGGAGCACTAGCGGGTCTTACGAGCAGTACTTC
TRBJ1-6 | TRBV28 | TRBD1 | NA | CASRYLGQGGASPLHF | TGTGCCAGCAGATACCTCGGACAGGGTGGGGCTTCACCCCTCCACTTT
TRBJ2-3 | TRBV20-1 | NA | many | CSARDSRGLTDTQYF | TGCAGTGCTAGAGATTCTCGGGGACTCACAGATACGCAGTATTTT
TRBJ2-1 | TRBV6-5 | NA | many | CASSSLPITDRIYNEQFF | TGTGCCAGCAGTTCACTACCCATTACAGATCGGATATACAATGAGCAGTTCTTC